These 21 T cell receptor beta chains originate from one sample sequenced in a study of T cell changes during pregnancy in multiple sclerosis. Profiling relied on immunoSEQ multiplex PCR, and the TCRdb table lists in-frame clones only, not all of them. The table records roughly 100,000 clones, about 90% of them present only once. The source was peripheral blood, collected after pregnancy. The receptors were gathered from a female donor with multiple sclerosis, enrolled in a pregnancy study.

The V and J genes are TRBV7-7 and TRBJ1-1, with TRBD1 as a possible D gene (6 bases). The V end lost 5 bases, the J end lost 1 base, and 17 bases lay between the germline ends. In germline, CDR1 is SSHAT, CDR2 FNYEAQ (reference sequence). CDR3 size: 16 residues. The CDR3 sequence is CASSPIGQGSNTEAFF. The CDR3 coding sequence is TGTGCCAGCAGCCCCATCGGGCAGGGGTCGAACACTGAAGCTTTCTTT.

This clone appeared a few times. This chain connects TRBV30 to TRBJ1-4; weak D call: TRBD1 (6 bases). V lost 1 base to trimming and J lost 3 bases, with 12 bases between them. CDR3 length: 15 residues. Per the germline V gene, CDR1 is GTSNPN and CDR2 is SVGIG (reference sequence). CDR3 loop: CAWSAQGKANEKLFF. CDR3 nucleotide sequence: TGTGCCTGGAGTGCCCAGGGGAAGGCTAATGAAAAACTGTTTTTT.

The chain couples TRBV2 to TRBJ1-4, with 8 bases identical to TRBD1. Germline lookup yields CDR1 SNHLY and CDR2 FYNNEI. The V gene end was trimmed by 7 bases and the J gene end by 2 bases; junction bases not matched to a gene: 12. CDR3 length: 17 residues. In DNA, the CDR3 is TGTGCCAGCAAGGTCGACAGGGGTGGAGTCACTAATGAAAAACTGTTTTTT. Residues: CASKVDRGGVTNEKLFF. Together with reference TRBV2 and TRBJ1-4, the CDR3 gives the full variable domain: EPEVTQTPSHQVTQMGQEVILRCVPISNHLYFYWYRQILGQKVEFLVSFYNNEISEKSEIFDDQFSVERPDGSNFTLKIRSTKLEDSAMYFCASKVDRGGVTNEKLFFGSGTQLSVL.

V and J are TRBV28 and TRBJ2-1; 8 bases are a match to TRBD1. V was pared by 8 bases and J by 4 bases, with 25 bases of the junction left unmatched. Per germline, CDR1 MDHEN and CDR2 SYDVKM. The CDR3 is 20 amino acids. This CDR3 reads CASRIREPITEDRAYNEQFF. DNA of the CDR3: TGTGCCAGCCGAATTCGGGAGCCCATAACCGAGGACAGGGCGTACAATGAGCAGTTCTTC. Together with reference TRBV28 and TRBJ2-1, the CDR3 gives the full variable domain: DVKVTQSSRYLVKRTGEKVFLECVQDMDHENMFWYRQDPGLGLRLIYFSYDVKMKEKGDIPEGYSVSREKKERFSLILESASTNQTSMYLCASRIREPITEDRAYNEQFFGPGTRLTVL.

The rearrangement links TRBV2 to TRBJ1-1, with TRBD1 matching 10 bases. The CDR3 is made up of 15 amino acids. J lost 4 bases, V lost 5 bases, and 7 bases had no gene match. Germline CDR1 SNHLY, CDR2 FYNNEI. This chain's CDR3 is CASSRQGAGGTEAFF. CDR3 nucleotides: TGTGCCAGCAGTAGACAGGGGGCAGGAGGCACTGAAGCTTTCTTT.

The chain employs TRBV5-1 and TRBJ1-1; D remains unclear. Germline CDR1 SGHRS, CDR2 YFSETQ. Trimming cost V 2 bases and J 1 base, with 9 bases left between them. The CDR3 contains 14 residues. The CDR3 coding sequence is TGCGCCAGCAGCTTAGCGCCGAGGAACACTGAAGCTTTCTTT. Its protein product is CASSLAPRNTEAFF.

This chain connects TRBV6-6 to TRBJ2-4, with D perhaps TRBD2 (6 bases). Germline CDR1 and CDR2: MNHNY and SVGAGI (reference sequence). V was cut by 5 bases and J by 0 bases, with 11 bases left in between. This CDR3 spans 15 amino acids. The CDR3 sequence is CASSGEDLAKNIQYF. The CDR3 DNA is TGTGCCAGCAGTGGGGAGGATCTAGCCAAAAACATTCAGTACTTC.

CDR3 sequence: CAPVGGDFPVYEQYF. As DNA, the CDR3 is TGTGCCCCGGTAGGTGGGGACTTTCCGGTCTACGAGCAGTACTTC. This chain links TRBV10-3 with TRBJ2-7; D may be TRBD2 (6 bases). V gave up 11 bases and J gave up 3 bases, with 23 bases separating them. From germline, CDR1 is ENHRY and CDR2 SYGVKD. The CDR3 totals 15 residues.

This chain uses TRBV5-1 with TRBJ2-7, with TRBD1 as a possible D gene (5 bases). Trimming stripped 7 bases from V and 1 base from J, with 12 bases between. CDR1 and CDR2 from the germline V gene are SGHRS and YFSETQ. The CDR3 has 13 amino acids. Here the CDR3 reads CASGHSGSYEQYF. For the CDR3, the DNA is TGCGCCAGCGGACACAGTGGGTCCTACGAGCAGTACTTC.

Worth noting for this clone: Other DNA sequences of this sample code for an identical CDR3. CDR3 bases: TGTGCCAGCAGTGAAGGGGGGGTAGGTGAGACCCAGTACTTC. It is translated as CASSEGGVGETQYF. This chain links TRBV6-1 with TRBJ2-5; possible D gene TRBD2, 6 bases. CDR1 and CDR2 from the germline V gene are MNHNS and SASEGT. CDR3 size: 14 residues. The ends were cut back, 1 base at V and 5 bases at J, with 11 bases in the middle.

This rearrangement joins TRBV10-1 to TRBJ2-4; D may be TRBD1 (7 bases). The germline V gene encodes CDR1 WNHNN and CDR2 SYGVQD (reference sequence). This CDR3 comprises 13 residues. The V end lost 8 bases, the J end lost 6 bases, and 14 bases lay between the germline ends. CDR3 loop: CASFGQEGNIQYF. CDR3 in DNA: TGCGCCAGCTTCGGACAGGAGGGAAACATTCAGTACTTC.

The rearrangement uses TRBV5-1 and TRBJ2-1; 11 bases map to TRBD2. This CDR3 contains 17 residues. CDR1 is SGHRS, CDR2 YFSETQ, per germline. Trimming at V came to 4 bases and at J to 2 bases, leaving 8 bases not matched to a gene. DNA of the CDR3: TGCGCCAGCAGCCGAGGGACTAGCGGACTAACCTACAATGAGCAGTTCTTC. This sequence encodes CASSRGTSGLTYNEQFF.

J is TRBJ2-7 and V is TRBV18, with unresolved D. The CDR3 has 12 residues. Germline lookup yields CDR1 KGHSH and CDR2 LQKENI. V was trimmed by 2 bases and J by 4 bases, leaving 6 bases between them. CDR3 residues: CASSPEEYEQYF. The CDR3 DNA reads TGTGCCAGCTCACCAGAGGAGTACGAGCAGTACTTC.

The chain has TRBV2 and TRBJ2-2; 8 positions match TRBD1. Germline CDR1 reads SNHLY; CDR2 reads FYNNEI. With V trimmed by 4 bases and J by 5 bases, 6 bases remained unmatched. The CDR3 extends over 15 amino acids. The CDR3 loop reads CASSVGQGGTGELFF. For the CDR3, the DNA is TGTGCCAGCAGTGTCGGACAGGGCGGTACCGGGGAGCTGTTTTTT.

The rearrangement joins TRBV30 to TRBJ2-5; possibly TRBD1 for D (5 bases). The CDR3 runs 13 residues. V was trimmed by 2 bases and J by 1 base, leaving 8 bases between them. Germline loops: CDR1 GTSNPN, CDR2 SVGIG (reference sequence). In DNA, the CDR3 is TGTGCCTGGAGTATCAGGGTCCAAGAGACCCAGTACTTC. This codes for CAWSIRVQETQYF.

The V gene is TRBV27, the J gene TRBJ1-5; 9 nucleotides agree with TRBD1. The V segment lost 6 bases and the J segment 2 bases; nucleotides outside the gene matches: 2. Germline V gene sequence: CDR1 MNHEY, CDR2 SMNVEV (reference sequence). The CDR3 has 14 amino acids. CDR3 region: CASRGQGGNQPQHF. The CDR3 DNA sequence: TGTGCCAGCAGGGGACAGGGAGGCAATCAGCCCCAGCATTTT.

Written as DNA, the CDR3 is TGCGCCAGCAGCCAAGAAGGCGGCAGATTAATCTCTGGGGCCAACGTCCTGACTTTC. Residues: CASSQEGGRLISGANVLTF. The rearrangement joins TRBV4-1 to TRBJ2-6, with unresolved D. The CDR3 runs 19 residues. CDR1 and CDR2 (germline): MGHRA, YSYEKL. V was pared by 0 bases and J by 0 bases, with 15 bases between.

The chain has TRBV11-3 and TRBJ2-3; 8 positions match TRBD1. V was pared by 4 bases and J by 7 bases, with 4 bases of the junction left unmatched. Per germline, CDR1 SGHNT and CDR2 YENEEA. The CDR3 contains 13 residues. CDR3 bases: TGTGCCAGCAGCTCGGACAGGGTAAATACGCAGTATTTT. It yields the protein CASSSDRVNTQYF.

The V and J genes are TRBV7-7 and TRBJ2-1; 9 nucleotides agree with TRBD2. J was trimmed by 7 bases and V by 5 bases; bases with no gene match: 9. CDR3 length: 15 amino acids. The germline V gene has CDR1 SSHAT and CDR2 FNYEAQ (reference sequence). This CDR3 is CASSPSSGSGNEQFF. CDR3 DNA sequence: TGTGCCAGCAGCCCCAGTAGCGGGAGTGGTAATGAGCAGTTCTTC.

The gene calls are TRBV14 and TRBJ2-1, with unresolved D. Per the germline V gene, CDR1 is SGHDN and CDR2 is FVKESK. CDR3 length equals 13 residues. V was cut by 0 bases and J by 13 bases, with 13 bases left in between. CDR3 in amino acids: CASSQDINLVQFF. CDR3 DNA sequence: TGTGCCAGCAGCCAAGATATTAATCTAGTACAGTTCTTC.

This clone was picked up one time. V and J are TRBV2 and TRBJ1-4, with TRBD1 identical over 12 bases. From germline, CDR1 is SNHLY and CDR2 FYNNEI. V lost 8 bases and J lost 3; bases outside the gene matches: 10. The CDR3 consists of 17 residues. CDR3 DNA: TGTGCCAGCTGCCGGGACAGGGGGCCCCGACCTAATGAAAAACTGTTTTTT. Encoded protein: CASCRDRGPRPNEKLFF.